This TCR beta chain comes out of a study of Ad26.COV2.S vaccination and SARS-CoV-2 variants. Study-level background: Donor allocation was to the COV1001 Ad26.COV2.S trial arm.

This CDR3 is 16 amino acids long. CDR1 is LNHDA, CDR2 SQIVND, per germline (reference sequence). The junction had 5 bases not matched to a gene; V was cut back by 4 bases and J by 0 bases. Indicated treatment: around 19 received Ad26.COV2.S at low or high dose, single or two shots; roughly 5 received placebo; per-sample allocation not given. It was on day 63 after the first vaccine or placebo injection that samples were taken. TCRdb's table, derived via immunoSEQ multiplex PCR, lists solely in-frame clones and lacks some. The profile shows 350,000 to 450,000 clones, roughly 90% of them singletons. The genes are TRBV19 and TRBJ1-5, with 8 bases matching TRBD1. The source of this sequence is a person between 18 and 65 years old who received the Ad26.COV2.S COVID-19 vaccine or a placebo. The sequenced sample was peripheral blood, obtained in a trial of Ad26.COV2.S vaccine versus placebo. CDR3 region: CASSTPTGVSNQPQHF. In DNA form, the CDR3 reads TGTGCCAGTAGTACTCCGACAGGGGTTAGCAATCAGCCCCAGCATTTT.